The 5 T cell receptor beta chains listed next were all sequenced from one sample in a study of cytomegalovirus exposure and HLA in healthy donors. The PCR used 60 Vbeta and 13 Jbeta primers. This table comes from immunoSEQ multiplex PCR, and its TCRdb copy is limited to in-frame clones, with some not included. Of 95,000 to 150,000 clones listed, 60% to 85% are singletons. The sample was PBMCs. The receptors derive from a man aged 25 to 45 in good health and CMV-seronegative.

V is TRBV5-4 and J is TRBJ2-7; 10 nucleotides align to TRBD2. CDR3 length equals 14 residues. Germline values: CDR1 SGHNT, CDR2 YYREEE (reference sequence). Trimming removed 0 bases from V and 8 bases from J; junction bases left unmatched: 5. The CDR3, as DNA: TGTGCCAGCAGCTTGGAGGCTAGCGGGAGTCAGCAGTACTTC. It specifies CASSLEASGSQQYF.

This clone was observed a single time. The chain joins TRBV30 to TRBJ2-7, with D tentatively TRBD1 (5 bases). The CDR3 length is 14 residues. V gave up 3 bases and J gave up 0 bases, with 12 bases separating them. The germline CDR1 and CDR2 sequences are GTSNPN and SVGIG (reference sequence). The CDR3 loop reads CAWRVQGYSYEQYF. The DNA of the CDR3 is TGTGCCTGGAGGGTGCAGGGTTACTCCTACGAGCAGTACTTC.

The chain has TRBV28 and TRBJ2-7, with TRBD2 matching 14 bases. Germline values: CDR1 MDHEN, CDR2 SYDVKM. V shed 5 bases, J shed 6 bases, and the junction held 6 bases outside the gene matches. The CDR3 totals 15 residues. CDR3 nucleotide sequence: TGTGCCAGCAGTCCAGGGACTAGCGGGAGTAGCGAGCAGTACTTC. Amino acids: CASSPGTSGSSEQYF.

J is TRBJ2-5 and V is TRBV7-2, with 10 bases lining up with TRBD1. CDR3 size: 15 residues. Looked up from germline, CDR1 is SGHTA and CDR2 is FQGNSA. V shed 4 bases, J shed 5 bases, and the junction held 7 bases outside the gene matches. CDR3 region: CASSSFSGQGETQYF. The DNA of the CDR3 is TGTGCCAGCAGCTCTTTTTCGGGACAGGGGGAGACCCAGTACTTC.

V and J are TRBV6-7 and TRBJ1-5; D remains unclear. TRBV6-7 is known as an ORF, though its function is uncertain. With 6 bases removed from V and 7 bases from J, the gap between germline ends came to 10 bases. The CDR3 has 12 residues. The CDR3 DNA sequence: TGTGCCAGCAGGAGCAATCGGCAGCCCCAGCATTTT. Its protein product is CASRSNRQPQHF.